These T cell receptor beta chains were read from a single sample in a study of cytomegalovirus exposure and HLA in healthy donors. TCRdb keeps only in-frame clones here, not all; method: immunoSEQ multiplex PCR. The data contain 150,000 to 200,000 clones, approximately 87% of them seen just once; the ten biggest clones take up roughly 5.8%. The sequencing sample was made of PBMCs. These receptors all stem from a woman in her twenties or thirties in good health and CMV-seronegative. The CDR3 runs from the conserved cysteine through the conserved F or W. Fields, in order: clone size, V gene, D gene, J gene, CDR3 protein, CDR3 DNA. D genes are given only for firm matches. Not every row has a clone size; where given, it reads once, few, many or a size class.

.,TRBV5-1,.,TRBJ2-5,CASSLSGGLQETQYF,TGCGCCAGCAGCTTATCTGGCGGCCTCCAAGAGACCCAGTACTTC
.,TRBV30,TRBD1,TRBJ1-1,CAWSVGQGPFF,TGTGCCTGGAGTGTTGGACAGGGGCCTTTCTTT
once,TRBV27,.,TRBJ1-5,CASRLGVRQPQHF,TGTGCCAGCAGGTTGGGGGTACGACAGCCCCAGCATTTT
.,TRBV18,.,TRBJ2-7,CASSPMQAVEQYF,TGTGCCAGCTCACCAATGCAGGCTGTCGAGCAGTACTTC
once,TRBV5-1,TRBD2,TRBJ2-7,CASSLDRTSGSPYEQYF,TGCGCCAGCAGTCTGGACCGGACTAGCGGAAGCCCCTACGAGCAGTACTTC
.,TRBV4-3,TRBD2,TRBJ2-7,CASSQDSTSGSAYEQYF,TGCGCCAGCAGCCAAGACTCAACTAGCGGGAGTGCTTACGAGCAGTACTTC
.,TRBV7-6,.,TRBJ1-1,CASSYMGSGNTEAFF,TGTGCCAGCAGCTATATGGGATCAGGGAACACTGAAGCTTTCTTT
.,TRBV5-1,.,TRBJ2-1,CASNSVVLGSYNEQFF,TGCGCCAGCAACTCCGTGGTCCTGGGGTCCTACAATGAGCAGTTCTTC
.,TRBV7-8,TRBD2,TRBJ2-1,CASSLGGGDSISNEQFF,TGTGCCAGCAGCTTAGGCGGGGGGGACTCGATATCCAATGAGCAGTTCTTC
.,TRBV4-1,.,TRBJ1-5,CASSQGTVNQPQHF,TGCGCCAGCAGCCAAGGGACGGTCAATCAGCCCCAGCATTTT
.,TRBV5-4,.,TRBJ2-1,CASSSRPAASSNNEQFF,TGTGCCAGCAGCTCCCGGCCGGCCGCGAGTTCGAACAATGAGCAGTTCTTC
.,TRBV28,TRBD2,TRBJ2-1,CASAGLGPYNEQFF,TGTGCCAGCGCAGGACTAGGGCCTTACAATGAGCAGTTCTTC
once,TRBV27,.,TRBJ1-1,CASSLGGVSEAFF,TGTGCCAGCAGTTTGGGGGGAGTCTCTGAAGCTTTCTTT